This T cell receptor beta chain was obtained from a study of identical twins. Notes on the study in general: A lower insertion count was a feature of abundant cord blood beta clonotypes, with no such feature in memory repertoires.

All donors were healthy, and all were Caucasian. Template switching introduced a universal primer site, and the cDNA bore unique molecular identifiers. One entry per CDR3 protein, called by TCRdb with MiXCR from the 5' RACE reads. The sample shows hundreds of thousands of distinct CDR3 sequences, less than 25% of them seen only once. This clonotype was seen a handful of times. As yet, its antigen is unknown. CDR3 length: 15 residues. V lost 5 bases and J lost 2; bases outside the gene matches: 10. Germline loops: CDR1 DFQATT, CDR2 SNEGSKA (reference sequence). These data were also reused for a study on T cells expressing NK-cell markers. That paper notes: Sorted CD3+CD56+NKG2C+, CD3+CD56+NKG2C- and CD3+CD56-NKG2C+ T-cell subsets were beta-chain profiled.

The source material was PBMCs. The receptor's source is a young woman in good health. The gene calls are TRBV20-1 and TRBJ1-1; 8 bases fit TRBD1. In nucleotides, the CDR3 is TGCAGTGCTGGTGCCGGGACAGGTGTTAACACTGAAGCTTTCTTT. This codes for CSAGAGTGVNTEAFF.